This T cell receptor (beta chain) was found in a study of control samples from healthy donors and cancer patients (dated by TCRdb to the early 2020s). The count of this clone is one. No cognate antigen has been identified for it. No base quality values were provided; no much bigger clone lies one nucleotide off. Library generation was performed with the immunoSEQ multiplex PCR assay. The immuneACCESS repertoire file appears here via TCRdb, limited to in-frame rearrangements. These files lack a portion of the clones; in checked studies, under half of the deficit traces to unresolved V genes, and the cause of the others is not known. Counted in this sample were about 150,000 clones; 93% of them appeared once. The ten largest clones represent approximately 2.5% of the sample. The CDR3 has 15 amino acids, counting the end cysteine and phenylalanine. This entry keeps only the CDR3 DNA: 45 bases, framed from base 1. Taken from the germline V gene (reference sequence), the CDR1 and CDR2 loops are MNHEY and SMNVEV. Cut back by 1 base and 1 base, the V and J ends lie 8 bases apart.

The sample taken for sequencing was blood. The chain uses TRBV27 and TRBJ2-4; TRBD2 is a weak D gene call, 5 bases matching. The TCR sequence derives from a man in his fifties in good health. The CDR3 reads as follows: CASSLLGAAKNIQYF. The sequenced DNA is TGTGCCAGCAGTTTATTGGGAGCGGCCAAAAACATTCAGTACTTC.